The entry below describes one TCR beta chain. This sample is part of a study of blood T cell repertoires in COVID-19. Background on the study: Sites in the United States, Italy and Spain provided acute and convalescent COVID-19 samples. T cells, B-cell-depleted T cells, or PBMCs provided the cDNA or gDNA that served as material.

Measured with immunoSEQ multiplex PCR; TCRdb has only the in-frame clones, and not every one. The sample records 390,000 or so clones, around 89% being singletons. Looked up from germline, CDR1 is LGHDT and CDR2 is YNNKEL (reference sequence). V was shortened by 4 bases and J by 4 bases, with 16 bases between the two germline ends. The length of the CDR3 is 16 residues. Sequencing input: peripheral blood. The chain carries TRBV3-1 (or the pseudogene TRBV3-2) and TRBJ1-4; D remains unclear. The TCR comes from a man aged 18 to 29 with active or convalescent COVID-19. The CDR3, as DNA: TGTGCCAGCAGCCCGGGGAGTCTGGGGAATAATGAAAAACTGTTTTTT. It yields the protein CASSPGSLGNNEKLFF.